Below, 24 T cell receptor beta chains from the same sample are listed, as sequenced in a study of blood T cells in healthy people across ages. For the second PCR, which ran for about 6 to 11 cycles, a sample-barcoded 5' primer and a J-beta primer mix were used. TCRdb processed the 5' RACE reads anew with MiXCR; each CDR3 protein has one entry. The table has about 1.7 million distinct CDR3 sequences, 28% seen once; the top ten hold less than 9.5%. Source material: blood. These receptors all come from a woman aged 25 to 45 in good health.

This clonotype has just a few counts. The genes are TRBV3-1 and TRBJ1-2, with D perhaps matching TRBD1 (5 bases). Germline loops: CDR1 LGHDT, CDR2 YNNKEL (reference sequence). V was trimmed by 2 bases and J by 4 bases, leaving 11 bases between them. The length of the CDR3 is 14 residues. The chain's CDR3 is CASSQITGIYGYTF. For the CDR3, the DNA is TGTGCCAGCAGCCAAATAACAGGAATCTATGGCTACACCTTC.

There are a few counts of this clonotype. The chain recombines TRBV28 with TRBJ1-1; 9 bases map to TRBD1. This CDR3 contains 15 residues. From germline, CDR1 is MDHEN and CDR2 SYDVKM. J gave up 11 bases and V 5 bases, and 15 bases lay outside the gene matches. The CDR3 protein is CASSPPGQGLRRAFF. The CDR3 DNA follows: TGTGCCAGCAGTCCCCCGGGACAGGGCCTCCGGCGGGCTTTCTTT.

The chain has TRBV7-2 and TRBJ2-3; the match to TRBD2 covers 12 bases. Trimming removed 5 bases from V and 7 bases from J; junction bases left unmatched: 7. The CDR3 contains 15 residues. CDR1 is SGHTA, CDR2 FQGNSA, per germline. Here the CDR3 DNA reads TGTGCCAGCAGCCCATCGGGACTAGCGGGCCATACGCAGTATTTT. Amino acids: CASSPSGLAGHTQYF.

Only a few counts were recorded for this clonotype. The chain combines TRBV6-2 or TRBV6-3 with TRBJ2-3; perhaps TRBD2 as D (7 bases). V was trimmed by 7 bases and J by 4 bases, leaving 18 bases between them. Germline V CDR1 and CDR2: MNHEY, SVGEGT. CDR3 size: 15 residues. DNA for the CDR3: TGTGCCAGCAAAGGGGGGGGGCGTTCATCAGATACGCAGTATTTT. Amino acids: CASKGGGRSSDTQYF.

This clonotype was recorded a few times. The rearrangement uses TRBV29-1 and TRBJ1-2; D possibly corresponds to TRBD1 (5 bases). V was clipped by 3 bases and J by 6 bases, with 20 bases between them. This CDR3 region has 15 residues. The germline CDR1 and CDR2 sequences are SQVTM and ANQGSEA. The CDR3 DNA reads TGCAGCGTTGATGGGGAAGGGACGGCGGGTAATGGCTACACCTTC. Its protein product is CSVDGEGTAGNGYTF.

V and J are TRBV20-1 and TRBJ1-2, with D perhaps TRBD1 (6 bases). V shed 3 bases and J shed 7 bases, with 15 bases lying between them. In germline, CDR1 is DFQATT, CDR2 SNEGSKA (reference sequence). This CDR3 has 13 amino acids. CDR3 protein: CSARSQGISGYTF. In DNA, the CDR3 is TGCAGTGCTAGGTCCCAGGGGATTTCTGGCTACACCTTC.

The gene calls are TRBV6-4 and TRBJ1-5; D ambiguous. V was cut by 7 bases and J by 7 bases, with 11 bases left in between. This CDR3 contains 12 residues. Germline V CDR1 and CDR2: MRHNA, SNTAGT. This CDR3 reads CASTGPGQPQHF. Written as DNA, the CDR3 is TGTGCCAGCACCGGCCCCGGGCAGCCCCAGCATTTT.

J is TRBJ1-5 and V is TRBV7-2; a possible D gene is TRBD1 (5 bases). The CDR3 sequence is 16 residues long. V gave up 1 base and J gave up 2 bases, with 12 bases separating them. Germline-derived CDR1 and CDR2 are SGHTA and FQGNSA. As DNA, the CDR3 is TGTGCCAGCAGCTTAGGAGGGGTTTATCGCAATCAGCCCCAGCATTTT. Residues: CASSLGGVYRNQPQHF.

This clonotype was counted only a few times. The chain joins TRBV27 to TRBJ2-5; D is unclear. Germline V CDR1 and CDR2: MNHEY, SMNVEV (reference sequence). Trimming pared 6 bases from V and 10 bases from J, leaving 30 bases between. The length of the CDR3 is 17 residues. CDR3 sequence: CASSPGNRAVKPYDQYF. For the CDR3, the DNA is TGTGCCAGCAGCCCCGGAAATCGGGCGGTGAAGCCCTACGACCAGTACTTC.

This clonotype showed up many times. The rearrangement joins TRBV30 to TRBJ2-7; a weak D match, TRBD2 (6 bases). Deletions cut 2 bases from V and 4 bases from J, with 12 bases between. Germline CDR1 reads GTSNPN; CDR2 reads SVGIG (reference sequence). The CDR3 runs 13 residues. CDR3: CAWSSGTEYEQYF. CDR3 sequence (DNA): TGTGCCTGGAGTAGTGGGACTGAGTACGAGCAGTACTTC.

This clonotype was counted a few times. The chain couples TRBV7-2 to TRBJ1-1, with D possibly TRBD1 on 5 matching bases. This CDR3 has 14 residues. Germline CDR1 SGHTA, CDR2 FQGNSA. Trimming took 5 bases from V and 0 from J, leaving 10 bases between them. CDR3 DNA: TGTGCCAGCAGCGACTGGGGGGTGAACACTGAAGCTTTCTTT. Amino acids: CASSDWGVNTEAFF.

This clonotype was found once. The V call is TRBV12-3 or TRBV12-4, the J call TRBJ1-1, with D possibly TRBD1 on 5 matching bases. The CDR3 runs 15 residues. Trimming removed 7 bases from V and 1 base from J, with 16 bases in between. For the CDR3, the DNA is TGTGCCAGCAATTCAATCCCAGGGAAGAACACTGAAGCTTTCTTT. Its translation is CASNSIPGKNTEAFF.

Comments on this clonotype: A much larger clone lies a single base off, so this may be a read error. The genes are TRBV11-2 and TRBJ2-7; D is uncertain. The CDR3 sequence is 15 residues long. Per germline, CDR1 SGHAT and CDR2 FQNNGV. This CDR3 reads CPSSHRPLADYEQYF. The CDR3 DNA sequence: TGTCCCAGCAGTCATCGACCCCTCGCCGACTACGAGCAGTACTTC. The full variable domain, in which reference TRBV11-2 and TRBJ2-7 provide the parts outside the CDR3, is EAGVAQSPRYKIIEKRQSVAFWCNPISGHATLYWYQQILGQGPKLLIQFQNNGVVDDSQLPKDRFSAERLKGVDSTLKIQPAKLEDSAVYLCPSSHRPLADYEQYFGPGTRLTVT.

The sample holds a few counts of this clonotype. This chain joins TRBV2 and TRBJ2-1; D unclear. CDR1 is SNHLY, CDR2 FYNNEI, per germline. This CDR3 region has 14 residues. Trimming stripped 6 bases from V and 3 bases from J, with 12 bases between. This chain's CDR3 is CASSTSVNYNEQFF. In DNA form, the CDR3 reads TGTGCCAGCAGCACCAGCGTTAACTACAATGAGCAGTTCTTC.

The table lists this clonotype with a few counts. The J gene is TRBJ2-5, the V gene TRBV21-1; TRBD1 was called by the table and not checked on the DNA. TRBV21-1 is noted as a pseudogene. The CDR3 sequence is 14 residues long. The CDR3 region has the DNA TGTGCCAGCAGCACTTGGGGGGTGCGGGAGACCCAGTACTTC. Translated, it gives CASSTWGVRETQYF.

The CDR3: CASTYSRAQNTEAFF. In DNA, the CDR3 is TGTGCCAGCACTTACAGTCGGGCGCAGAACACTGAAGCTTTCTTT. The J gene is TRBJ1-1, the V gene TRBV18; D remains ambiguous. CDR3 length equals 15 residues. CDR1 is KGHSH, CDR2 LQKENI, per germline. Trimming took off 8 bases at V and 1 base at J, with 17 bases between the two ends.

This clonotype was seen a few times. The V and J genes are TRBV4-1 and TRBJ1-4; 10 bases are a match to TRBD1. CDR3 size: 15 residues. The V gene's germline CDR1 is MGHRA and CDR2 YSYEKL. Trimming took 1 base from V and 6 from J; bases not matched to a gene: 2. The chain's CDR3 is CASSQGGTGDEKLFF. For the CDR3, the DNA is TGCGCCAGCAGCCAAGGGGGGACAGGGGATGAAAAACTGTTTTTT.

This clonotype came up many times. The rearrangement uses TRBV5-1 and TRBJ2-7, with TRBD1 identical over 8 bases. This CDR3 spans 16 amino acids. With 2 bases clipped from V and 2 bases from J, the junction kept 9 bases outside the gene matches. The germline V gene has CDR1 SGHRS and CDR2 YFSETQ. CDR3 sequence (DNA): TGCGCCAGCAGCTTCATTGGACGGACAGGGACCTACGAGCAGTACTTC. Translation: CASSFIGRTGTYEQYF.

This clonotype was counted at least ten times. The rearrangement joins TRBV20-1 to TRBJ2-7, with D possibly matching TRBD1 (5 bases). CDR3 length: 11 amino acids. Between the trimmed V and J ends, which lost 2 bases and 3 bases, there was a span of 5 bases. Germline assignment: CDR1 DFQATT and CDR2 SNEGSKA (reference sequence). CDR3 protein: CSARRGYEQYF. The CDR3 nucleotides are TGCAGTGCTAGAAGGGGCTACGAGCAGTACTTC.

There are many counts of this clonotype. The chain is built from TRBV7-6 and TRBJ1-2; 7 bases align to TRBD1. The CDR3 runs to 16 residues. Germline V gives CDR1 SGHVS, CDR2 FNYEAQ. The V gene end was trimmed by 5 bases and the J gene end by 6 bases; junction bases not matched to a gene: 15. CDR3 sequence reads: CASSQGGRQSSDGYTF. In DNA form, the CDR3 reads TGTGCCAGCAGCCAGGGGGGCAGGCAAAGCTCCGATGGCTACACCTTC.

Details on this clonotype: At one end the junction does not follow the germline gene, possibly because of a read error. The rearrangement joins TRBV6-5 to TRBJ2-6, with no clear D. This CDR3 spans 15 amino acids. Germline V CDR1 and CDR2: MNHEY, SVGAGI. The CDR3 here is CTSRRTRYGANVLTF. The DNA of the CDR3 is TGTACCAGCCGCCGGACCCGCTACGGGGCCAACGTCCTGACTTTC.

The genes are TRBV20-1 and TRBJ2-1; TRBD2 is a possible D gene (5 bases). The CDR3 has 13 amino acids. V lost 6 bases, J lost 2 bases, and 11 bases lay in between. CDR1 and CDR2 from the germline V gene are DFQATT and SNEGSKA (reference sequence). CDR3 residues: CSASPGTYNEQFF. DNA of the CDR3: TGCAGTGCCTCACCGGGAACCTACAATGAGCAGTTCTTC.

This clonotype was seen more than once but under ten times. The J gene is TRBJ2-1, the V gene TRBV28, with 7 bases matching TRBD1. Germline V gene data show CDR1 as MDHEN and CDR2 as SYDVKM. The CDR3 length is 13 residues. V dropped 3 bases and J dropped 10; count of bases not matched to a gene: 6. CDR3 coding DNA: TGTGCCAGCAGTTTCCGACAGGGCCGGGAGCAGTTCTTC. Its translation: CASSFRQGREQFF.

The rearrangement uses TRBV27 and TRBJ2-4; 10 bases match TRBD1. Unmatched junction bases numbered 11, after V lost 2 bases and J lost 13 bases. CDR1 and CDR2 (germline): MNHEY, SMNVEV (reference sequence). The CDR3 is 15 residues long. The CDR3 region is CASSLIGQGVVAQYF. CDR3 DNA sequence: TGTGCCAGCAGTTTAATAGGACAGGGGGTAGTAGCGCAGTACTTC.